The 14 T cell receptor beta chains below come from one sample, sequenced in a study of cytomegalovirus exposure and HLA in healthy donors. The PCR ran on 60 Vbeta and 13 Jbeta primers. Clones were sequenced by immunoSEQ multiplex PCR, and TCRdb holds only the in-frame ones, with some missing. The table includes around 90,000 clones, over 75% detected once. Sample: PBMCs. The receptor source for this set is a man aged 50 to 59 in good health and CMV-seronegative.

The rearrangement uses TRBV6-5 and TRBJ2-7; 8 bases align to TRBD1. Germline CDR1 reads MNHEY; CDR2 reads SVGAGI. The CDR3 is 14 residues long. J gave up 7 bases and V 5 bases, and 10 bases lay outside the gene matches. This chain's CDR3 is CASSQGAGGREQYF. The CDR3, as DNA: TGTGCCAGCAGTCAGGGGGCAGGGGGCAGGGAGCAGTACTTC.

The chain has TRBV28 and TRBJ2-4, with D possibly matching TRBD1 (5 bases). Germline CDR1 and CDR2: MDHEN and SYDVKM. The CDR3 has 13 amino acids. Trimming left V 8 bases short and J 3 bases short, with 11 bases between. The CDR3 loop is CASGATGKNIQYF. The DNA for the CDR3 is TGTGCCAGCGGGGCGACGGGCAAAAACATTCAGTACTTC.

The count of this clone is one. The chain uses TRBV11-2 and TRBJ2-2; no firm D call. The CDR3 spans 16 residues. V was pared by 0 bases and J by 3 bases, with 11 bases between. In germline, CDR1 is SGHAT, CDR2 FQNNGV. CDR3 protein: CASSLEGRRYTGELFF. DNA of the CDR3: TGTGCCAGCAGCTTAGAGGGCAGGCGATACACCGGGGAGCTGTTTTTT.

This chain connects TRBV11-1 to TRBJ2-1; perhaps TRBD2 as D (6 bases). Between the trimmed V and J ends, which lost 5 bases and 1 base, there was a span of 12 bases. The CDR3 spans 15 residues. The germline gives CDR1 SGHAT, CDR2 FQDESV (reference sequence). The CDR3 DNA follows: TGTGCCAGCAGCGATCAGAGCGGGTCCTACAATGAGCAGTTCTTC. Protein: CASSDQSGSYNEQFF.

This clone was detected a few times. The chain is built from TRBV6-1 and TRBJ2-4, with 8 bases aligning to TRBD2. Germline trimming cut 4 bases from V and 12 bases from J; bases unmatched to any gene: 8. The CDR3 length is 13 residues. Germline CDR1 MNHNS, CDR2 SASEGT. The CDR3 DNA reads TGTGCCAGCAGTGGGGGGGCCGGGGGGGGTCAGTACTTC. Translation gives CASSGGAGGGQYF.

A word on this clone: The sample holds other DNA sequences that translate to the same CDR3. CDR3 bases: TGTGCCAGCAGCCTAATGTCGGCTAGTCGTGCCTACGAGCAGTACTTC. It codes for CASSLMSASRAYEQYF. V and J are TRBV7-9 and TRBJ2-7, with D unresolved. Germline V gene data show CDR1 as SEHNR and CDR2 as FQNEAQ (reference sequence). This CDR3 contains 16 residues. Deletions cut 5 bases from V and 2 bases from J, with 19 bases between.

V usage is TRBV6-1 and J usage is TRBJ1-5; D may be TRBD1 (5 bases). Trimming cost V 6 bases and J 0 bases, with 12 bases left between them. CDR1 and CDR2 (germline): MNHNS, SASEGT. The CDR3 is 15 amino acids. As DNA, the CDR3 is TGTGCCAGCAGGGGGCAGAGGAATAGCAATCAGCCCCAGCATTTT. Its protein product is CASRGQRNSNQPQHF.

J is TRBJ2-1 and V is TRBV5-5, with unresolved D. The CDR3 sequence is 13 residues long. V lost 0 bases, J lost 10 bases, and 11 bases lay in between. The V gene's germline CDR1 is SGHKS and CDR2 YYEKEE (reference sequence). In nucleotides, the CDR3 is TGTGCCAGCAGCTTGGTCGGGTTTGGGGAGCAGTTCTTC. It is translated as CASSLVGFGEQFF.

The V and J genes are TRBV6-1 and TRBJ2-3; D is perhaps TRBD1 (6 bases). Germline V lookup: CDR1 MNHNS, CDR2 SASEGT. The CDR3 runs to 13 residues. With 7 bases removed from V and 1 base from J, the gap between germline ends came to 9 bases. CDR3 coding DNA: TGTGCCAGCATTCGGACAGGCACAGATACGCAGTATTTT. Its translation: CASIRTGTDTQYF.

The rearrangement joins TRBV29-1 to TRBJ1-6; TRBD1 might be the D (5 bases). V lost 6 bases to trimming and J lost 9 bases, with 15 bases between them. The CDR3 covers 13 residues. The germline V gene encodes CDR1 SQVTM and CDR2 ANQGSEA. For the CDR3, the DNA is TGCAGCGTGGGCGGGGATGGGGGTTCACCCCTCCACTTT. It translates to CSVGGDGGSPLHF.

The chain has TRBV7-8 and TRBJ1-2, with 7 bases matching TRBD1. Losses at the gene ends were 5 bases for V and 3 bases for J; bases not matched to a gene: 3. From germline, CDR1 is SGHVS and CDR2 FQNEAQ. The CDR3 totals 13 residues. The CDR3 loop is CASSTDRDYGYTF. DNA of the CDR3: TGTGCCAGCAGCACCGACAGGGACTATGGCTACACCTTC. Filled out from reference TRBV7-8 and TRBJ1-2, the complete variable domain reads GAGVSQSPRYKVAKRGQDVALRCDPISGHVSLFWYQQALGQGPEFLTYFQNEAQLDKSGLPSDRFFAERPEGSVSTLKIQRTQQEDSAVYLCASSTDRDYGYTFGSGTRLTVV.

The chain recombines TRBV19 with TRBJ2-1, with D unclear. Germline CDR1 LNHDA, CDR2 SQIVND (reference sequence). V was clipped by 3 bases and J by 7 bases, with 10 bases between them. The CDR3 has 13 residues. The CDR3 here is CASSISSGNEQFF. The CDR3 DNA sequence: TGTGCCAGTAGTATTTCATCCGGGAATGAGCAGTTCTTC. Based on the CDR3 plus reference TRBV19 and TRBJ2-1, the full variable domain is DGGITQSPKYLFRKEGQNVTLSCEQNLNHDAMYWYRQDPGQGLRLIYYSQIVNDFQKGDIAEGYSVSREKKESFPLTVTSAQKNPTAFYLCASSISSGNEQFFGPGTRLTVL.

The chain is built from TRBV5-1 and TRBJ2-4; D unresolved. CDR1 and CDR2 (germline): SGHRS, YFSETQ. V was clipped by 7 bases and J by 8 bases, with 16 bases between them. This CDR3 spans 13 amino acids. The CDR3 nucleotides are TGCGCCAGCGGTTACCCCGGAGATGACATTCAGTACTTC. The encoded protein is CASGYPGDDIQYF.

This chain links TRBV15 with TRBJ1-5; TRBD1 is a possible D gene (6 bases). CDR1 and CDR2 (germline): LNHNV, YYDKDF (reference sequence). The V end lost 9 bases, the J end lost 4 bases, and 22 bases lay between the germline ends. The CDR3 has 16 residues. The CDR3 spells CATLPGGAVGNQPQHF. The CDR3 nucleotides read TGTGCCACTCTGCCTGGGGGGGCAGTTGGGAATCAGCCCCAGCATTTT.